This T cell receptor (beta chain) was sequenced in a study of blood T cell repertoires in COVID-19. For the study at large: The United States, Italy and Spain supplied acute and convalescent COVID-19 samples. Sources were T cells, B-cell-depleted T cells, or PBMCs; the material itself was cDNA or gDNA.

In the source study's methods: Amplification of reference gene primers was used by the study to estimate nucleated cell counts. Sequenced by immunoSEQ multiplex PCR; TCRdb stores in-frame clones only, minus some. Clonal size and the V and J genes are those of that table, whereas D and trimming came from the DNA. The sample records roughly 100,000 clones, roughly 90% being singletons. The sequenced material came from peripheral blood. The receptor's source is a human donor in a cohort sampled during active COVID-19.

This chain's CDR3 is CASSLAGGVYNEQFF. The CDR3 nucleotides read TGTGCCAGCAGCTTAGCGGGAGGGGTCTACAATGAGCAGTTCTTC. The chain employs TRBV11-2 and TRBJ2-1; TRBD2 matches 8 bases. Germline CDR1 SGHAT, CDR2 FQNNGV. The CDR3 runs 15 residues. The V gene end was trimmed by 1 base and the J gene end by 3 bases; junction bases not matched to a gene: 2.